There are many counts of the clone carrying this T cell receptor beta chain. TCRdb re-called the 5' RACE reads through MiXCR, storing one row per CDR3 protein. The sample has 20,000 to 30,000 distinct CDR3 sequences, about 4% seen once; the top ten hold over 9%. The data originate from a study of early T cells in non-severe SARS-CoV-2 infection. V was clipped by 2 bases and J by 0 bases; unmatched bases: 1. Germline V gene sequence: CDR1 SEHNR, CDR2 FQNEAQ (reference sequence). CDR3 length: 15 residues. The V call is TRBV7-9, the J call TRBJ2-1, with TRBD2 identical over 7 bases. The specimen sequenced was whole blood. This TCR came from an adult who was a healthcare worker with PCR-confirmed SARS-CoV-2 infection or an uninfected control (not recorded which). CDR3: CASSLRGSSYNEQFF. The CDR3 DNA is TGTGCCAGCAGCTTACGCGGGAGCTCCTACAATGAGCAGTTCTTC.